This TCR beta chain emerged from a study of T cells expressing NK-cell markers. After re-calling the 5' RACE reads, TCRdb lists one entry per CDR3 protein, DNA absent. The sample table sets out 200,000 to 300,000 distinct CDR3 sequences. The TCR sequence derives from a man between 18 and 35 years old in good health. Sequencing was done on a sample of blood T cells: a sorted CD56 or NKG2C T cell subset, CD4+ or CD8+ T cells, or bulk PBMC T cells (not recorded which).

The CDR3 sequence: CASSEGSGGPDTQYF. V is TRBV25-1 and J is TRBJ2-3; TCRdb returns TRBD2, unconfirmable since there is no DNA. The CDR3 has 15 residues. Germline CDR1 is MGHDK and CDR2 is SYGVNS.